This T cell receptor beta chain was obtained from a study of T cell changes during pregnancy in multiple sclerosis. Here immunoSEQ multiplex PCR was the method, and the copy in TCRdb shows in-frame clones only, minus some. The sample has some 70,000 clones, almost 95% seen once. This CDR3 spans 17 amino acids. In germline, CDR1 is SGHAT, CDR2 FQNNGV. Trimming took 3 bases from V and 2 from J; bases not matched to a gene: 11. The specimen was CD8+ T cells from peripheral blood mononuclear cells, collected in the third trimester of pregnancy. V usage is TRBV11-2 and J usage is TRBJ2-3; 7 bases align to TRBD2. The receptor was derived from a female donor in good health, enrolled as a control in a pregnancy study. The CDR3 sequence is CASSFSNQRGTTDTQYF. In DNA, the CDR3 is TGTGCCAGCAGCTTTTCCAACCAGCGGGGAACCACAGATACGCAGTATTTT. Using reference TRBV11-2 and TRBJ2-3 for the parts outside the CDR3, the full variable domain is EAGVAQSPRYKIIEKRQSVAFWCNPISGHATLYWYQQILGQGPKLLIQFQNNGVVDDSQLPKDRFSAERLKGVDSTLKIQPAKLEDSAVYLCASSFSNQRGTTDTQYFGPGTRLTVL.